This TCR beta chain was sequenced for a study of cytomegalovirus exposure and HLA in healthy donors. PCR employed 60 Vbeta and 13 Jbeta primers. Sequencing was performed with immunoSEQ multiplex PCR; in TCRdb, only in-frame clones are kept and a portion is missing. Its listing shows 200,000 to 250,000 clones. Germline V gene sequence: CDR1 SGHRS, CDR2 YFSETQ. V lost 4 bases to trimming and J lost 2 bases; unmatched junction nucleotides: 6. This CDR3 contains 14 residues. The receptor's source is a woman in her twenties or thirties in good health and CMV-seropositive. V gene TRBV5-1 combines with J gene TRBJ2-7; 7 bases map to TRBD1. The sample taken for sequencing was PBMCs. The CDR3 reads CASSRDRATYEQYF. In DNA, the CDR3 is TGCGCCAGCAGCCGTGACAGGGCTACCTACGAGCAGTACTTC.